This TCR beta chain was sequenced in a study of OX40 agonist ivuxolimab in advanced cancers. Using immunoSEQ multiplex PCR, the repertoire was profiled, and TCRdb retains in-frame clones only, with some absent. Among some 14,000 clones listed, about 90% were seen once. Study results and caveats: Clonal expansion by week 6 occurred in CD4+ and CD8+ blood T cells (at 0.1 to 3.0 mg/kg). Normalized T-cell clonal expansion was also low in a subset of nonresponders.

This clone appeared a single time. Its antigen is still unknown. V shed 3 bases and J shed 1 base, with 13 bases lying between them. Germline values: CDR1 SGHNT, CDR2 YYREEE (reference sequence). CDR3 length equals 15 residues. The sample consisted of CD4+ or CD8+ T cells sorted from blood, taken in a trial of the OX40 agonist ivuxolimab. The chain recombines TRBV5-4 with TRBJ1-2, with D possibly TRBD1 on 5 matching bases. This receptor was identified in an adult with an advanced solid tumor such as melanoma, head and neck, liver or kidney cancer. CDR3: CASSSGTAINYGYTF. CDR3 DNA sequence: TGTGCCAGCAGCTCCGGGACCGCGATTAACTATGGCTACACCTTC. The full variable domain, in which reference TRBV5-4 and TRBJ1-2 provide the parts outside the CDR3, is ETGVTQSPTHLIKTRGQQVTLRCSSQSGHNTVSWYQQALGQGPQFIFQYYREEENGRGNFPPRFSGLQFPNYSSELNVNALELDDSALYLCASSSGTAINYGYTFGSGTRLTVV.